This T cell receptor beta chain was observed in a study of shared clonotypes between healthy human individuals. Study-level points and caveats: A small donor pool kept down the genetic and exposure-history diversity that was represented. Naive subsets tended to show greater estimated richness than memory subsets.

About this clone: What it binds is not known.

Genomic DNA belonging to each subset was distributed in equal measure over several immunoSEQ plates. Sorted-subset replicate PCRs used about 180 ng DNA, around 27,000 T cell genomes. Libraries were prepared by immunoSEQ multiplex PCR; TCRdb keeps only in-frame clonotypes and omits some of them. The top ten hold approximately 0.37% of the sample, which has approximately 2.5 million clones, 93% seen once. Sequenced material: naive CD4+ T cells from PBMCs. Stated subset: CD45RA+ positively selected. This TCR was recovered from a man younger than 30 in good health. Some clones in this sample may be carry-over from other donors' samples.

This CDR3 is CASSWELARQETQYF. CDR3 DNA: TGTGCCAGCAGCTGGGAACTAGCGAGGCAAGAGACCCAGTACTTC. This chain uses TRBV5-4 with TRBJ2-5; 7 bases match TRBD2. Trimming at V came to 3 bases and at J to 2 bases, leaving 7 bases not matched to a gene. From germline, CDR1 is SGHNT and CDR2 YYREEE (reference sequence). The CDR3 is 15 amino acids.